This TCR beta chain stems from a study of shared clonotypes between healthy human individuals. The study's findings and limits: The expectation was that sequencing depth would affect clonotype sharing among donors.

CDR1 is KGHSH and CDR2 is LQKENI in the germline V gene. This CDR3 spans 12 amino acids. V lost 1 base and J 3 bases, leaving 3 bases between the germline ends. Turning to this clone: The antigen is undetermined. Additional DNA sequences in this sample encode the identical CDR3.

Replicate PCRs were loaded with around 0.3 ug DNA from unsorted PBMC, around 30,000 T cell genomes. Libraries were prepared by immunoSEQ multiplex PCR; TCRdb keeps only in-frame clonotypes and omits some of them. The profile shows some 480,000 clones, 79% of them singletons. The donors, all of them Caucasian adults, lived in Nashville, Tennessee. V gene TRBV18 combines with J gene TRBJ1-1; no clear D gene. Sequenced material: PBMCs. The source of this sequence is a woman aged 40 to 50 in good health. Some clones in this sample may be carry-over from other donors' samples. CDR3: CASSPRDTEAFF. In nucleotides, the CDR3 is TGTGCCAGCTCACCACGGGACACTGAAGCTTTCTTT.